This T cell receptor (beta chain) was recorded in a study of technical replicates of blood from a few donors. The assay was immunoSEQ multiplex PCR, and TCRdb's table has in-frame clones only and misses some. The sample contains under 65,000 clones, 90% to 96% of which appear only once. This CDR3 has 17 residues. The V gene end was trimmed by 1 base and the J gene end by 6 bases; junction bases not matched to a gene: 4. Germline V lookup: CDR1 LNHDA, CDR2 SQIVND (reference sequence). The chain joins TRBV19 to TRBJ2-2, with TRBD2 identical over 14 bases. Sequenced material: T cells isolated from PBMCs. The TCR originated in a human donor in good health. CDR3: CASSIGPGLAGAGELFF. Here the CDR3 DNA reads TGTGCCAGTAGTATAGGACCGGGACTAGCGGGAGCCGGGGAGCTGTTTTTT.